The rows below give T cell receptor beta chains drawn from one sample of a study of blood T cells in healthy people across ages. MiXCR was run by TCRdb on the 5' RACE reads, yielding one entry per CDR3 protein. The data hold 1.5 million to 2 million distinct CDR3 sequences, with roughly 27% observed a single time. The sequenced sample was blood. These receptors all stem from a woman aged 25 to 39 in good health. Each CDR3 is given with its conserved first and last residue. The order of the fields is clone size, J gene, D gene, V gene, CDR3 DNA, CDR3 protein. A D gene is named only where the DNA matches it firmly. Clone size is stated in some rows and not others, as once, few, many or a class when expanded.

size: few
J: TRBJ1-4
D: .
V: TRBV6-6
DNA: TGTGCCAGCAGCCCCTTTGGAGGGGATAATGAAAAACTGTTTTTT
CDR3: CASSPFGGDNEKLFF

size: .
J: TRBJ2-5
D: .
V: TRBV29-1
DNA: TGCAGCGGACTCATGGGGGGAGAGACCCAGTACTTC
CDR3: CSGLMGGETQYF

size: few
J: TRBJ2-7
D: TRBD1
V: TRBV28
DNA: TGTGTCACCGGGACAGGCTACGAGCAGTACTTC
CDR3: CVTGTGYEQYF

size: .
J: TRBJ2-7
D: TRBD2
V: TRBV20-1
DNA: TGCAGTGCTAGTAGTTCGGGACTAGCGGGGGGGCCGGAGCAGTACTTC
CDR3: CSASSSGLAGGPEQYF

size: .
J: TRBJ2-2
D: TRBD2
V: TRBV20-1
DNA: TGCAGTGCTAGAGATGATACTAGCGGGGGATATACCGGGGAGCTGTTTTTT
CDR3: CSARDDTSGGYTGELFF

size: few
J: TRBJ1-2
D: .
V: TRBV28
DNA: TGTGCCAGCGGGACCACTAACTATGGCTACACCTTC
CDR3: CASGTTNYGYTF

size: .
J: TRBJ2-1
D: .
V: TRBV7-9
DNA: TGTGCCAGCAGCTTAGAAGTAAGCGGGAATGAGCAGTTCTTC
CDR3: CASSLEVSGNEQFF

size: .
J: TRBJ2-1
D: TRBD2
V: TRBV30
DNA: TGTGCCTGGAGTCTTCTAGCGGGAGTTTACAATGAGCAGTTCTTC
CDR3: CAWSLLAGVYNEQFF

size: few
J: TRBJ2-3
D: .
V: TRBV20-1
DNA: TGCAGTGCTCCTAGAGGCAGCACAGATACGCAGTATTTT
CDR3: CSAPRGSTDTQYF

size: .
J: TRBJ2-1
D: .
V: TRBV30
DNA: TGTGCCTGGAGCGCTAGGAATGAGCAGTTCTTC
CDR3: CAWSARNEQFF

size: few
J: TRBJ2-1
D: .
V: TRBV4-1
DNA: TGCGCCAGCAGCCAAGCCCCGGGAGACTACAATGAGCAGTTCTTC
CDR3: CASSQAPGDYNEQFF

size: .
J: TRBJ2-1
D: .
V: TRBV29-1
DNA: TGCAGCGCCCGCCAAGAGACCCAGTTCTTC
CDR3: CSARQETQFF

size: few
J: TRBJ2-5
D: .
V: TRBV15
DNA: TGTGCCGCCAGCAGAGATCGAGGGACCCAAGAGACCCAGTACTTC
CDR3: CAASRDRGTQETQYF

size: once
J: TRBJ1-1
D: .
V: TRBV5-1
DNA: TGCGCCAGCAGGGCTAAAGGTGGGGGCACTGAAGCTTTCTTT
CDR3: CASRAKGGGTEAFF

size: many
J: TRBJ2-3
D: TRBD2
V: TRBV3-1
DNA: TGTGCCAGCAGACGTAGCGGGGGGACAGATACGCAGTATTTT
CDR3: CASRRSGGTDTQYF

size: few
J: TRBJ2-7
D: TRBD1
V: TRBV25-1
DNA: TGTGCCAGCAGTGAATGGGACAGTAACGAGCAGTACTTC
CDR3: CASSEWDSNEQYF

size: many
J: TRBJ1-2
D: .
V: TRBV6-5
DNA: TGTGCCAGCAGTTCACCTTGGACAGAGGGAGGTGGCTACACCTTC
CDR3: CASSSPWTEGGGYTF

size: many
J: TRBJ2-3
D: TRBD1
V: TRBV29-1
DNA: TGCAGCGTTGGAAGGGGACAGGTCGGGGATACGCAGTATTTT
CDR3: CSVGRGQVGDTQYF

size: .
J: TRBJ1-5
D: .
V: TRBV6-1
DNA: TGTGCCAGCAGTGTAGGGGAATGGCAGCCCCAGCATTTT
CDR3: CASSVGEWQPQHF

size: .
J: TRBJ2-5
D: TRBD1
V: TRBV7-9
DNA: TGTGCCAGCAGCCCATCGGACAGGGGCGAGACCCAGTACTTC
CDR3: CASSPSDRGETQYF

size: .
J: TRBJ2-3
D: TRBD2
V: TRBV4-1
DNA: TGCGCCAGCAGCCCCCGGACTAGCGGGGGGCCAGATACGCAGTATTTT
CDR3: CASSPRTSGGPDTQYF

size: .
J: TRBJ2-5
D: .
V: TRBV9
DNA: TGTGCCAGTAGCCCTTTCGACTGGGTCTCTCCAGAGACCCAGTACTTC
CDR3: CASSPFDWVSPETQYF

size: few
J: TRBJ2-1
D: TRBD2
V: TRBV5-1
DNA: TGCGCCAGCAGCTTGGCCTGGAGCGGGGGGATTGTAGATGAGCAGTTCTTC
CDR3: CASSLAWSGGIVDEQFF

size: .
J: TRBJ2-7
D: TRBD1
V: TRBV27
DNA: TGTGCCAGCAGAATACCCGGGACAGGGGTCTCCTACGAGCAGTACTTC
CDR3: CASRIPGTGVSYEQYF

size: many
J: TRBJ2-7
D: .
V: TRBV3-1
DNA: TGTGCCAGCAGCCAAGCGTTGCGGGGTGCAGGGTCCTACGAGCAGTACTTC
CDR3: CASSQALRGAGSYEQYF

size: few
J: TRBJ2-1
D: TRBD2
V: TRBV12-3/TRBV12-4
DNA: TGTGCCAGCAGTCTAGCGGGCACACAGTTCTTC
CDR3: CASSLAGTQFF

size: .
J: TRBJ2-7
D: TRBD1
V: TRBV2
DNA: TGTGCCAGTCCACGCCGCCGGGACAGGCGCTACGAGCAGTACTTC
CDR3: CASPRRRDRRYEQYF

size: few
J: TRBJ1-1
D: .
V: TRBV7-3
DNA: TGTGCCGGCAGCTTATACGGGGGCGGCGATGCTTTCTTT
CDR3: CAGSLYGGGDAFF

size: few
J: TRBJ2-3
D: .
V: TRBV9
DNA: TGTGCCAGCAGCGTCGGTCTCCCACCCTTAGATACGCAGTATTTT
CDR3: CASSVGLPPLDTQYF

size: .
J: TRBJ1-5
D: .
V: TRBV21-1
DNA: TGTGCCAGCAGCAAAGCGAGGGACAGCAATCAGCCCCAGCATTTT
CDR3: CASSKARDSNQPQHF

size: many
J: TRBJ2-7
D: .
V: TRBV12-3/TRBV12-4
DNA: TGTGCCAGCAGTTCGCACCGCAGGGGCACCGAGCAGTACTTC
CDR3: CASSSHRRGTEQYF

size: .
J: TRBJ2-7
D: .
V: TRBV10-3
DNA: TGTGCCATCAGTGAAGGACTTAAATCCTACGAGCAGTACTTC
CDR3: CAISEGLKSYEQYF

size: .
J: TRBJ2-7
D: TRBD2
V: TRBV20-1
DNA: TGCAGTGCTCAGGAATTAGGGACTAGCGGGGGAGTCTACGAGCAGTACTTC
CDR3: CSAQELGTSGGVYEQYF

size: .
J: TRBJ1-1
D: .
V: TRBV10-3
DNA: TGTGCCATCAGTGACACAGGGCGGGAAAACACTGAAGCTTTCTTT
CDR3: CAISDTGRENTEAFF

size: .
J: TRBJ1-1
D: .
V: TRBV9
DNA: TGTGCCAGCAGCGGACTCCAGCGGACCTCTGAAGCTTTCTTT
CDR3: CASSGLQRTSEAFF

size: .
J: TRBJ2-7
D: TRBD2
V: TRBV12-3/TRBV12-4
DNA: TGTGCCAACAGTTCCAGCAGCGGGAGCGTCTCCGAGCAGTACTTC
CDR3: CANSSSSGSVSEQYF

size: many
J: TRBJ1-2
D: .
V: TRBV9
DNA: TGTGCCAGCAGCGTAGCTGCCTCTGGTGGCTACACCTTC
CDR3: CASSVAASGGYTF

size: many
J: TRBJ2-7
D: TRBD1
V: TRBV7-9
DNA: TGTGCCAGCAGCGCAGGGGGCCTCGAGCAGTACTTC
CDR3: CASSAGGLEQYF

size: once
J: TRBJ2-7
D: .
V: TRBV12-3/TRBV12-4
DNA: TGTGCCAGCAGTTTATTCCACCGGTCTGAGGAGCAGTACTTC
CDR3: CASSLFHRSEEQYF

size: .
J: TRBJ2-7
D: TRBD2
V: TRBV12-3/TRBV12-4
DNA: TGTGCCAGCAGGGAAGCGGGGGGCTCCTACGAGCAGTACTTC
CDR3: CASREAGGSYEQYF

size: once
J: TRBJ2-3
D: TRBD2
V: TRBV2
DNA: TGTGCCAGTCAAAGGGGCGGGGGAAATACAGATACGCAGTATTTT
CDR3: CASQRGGGNTDTQYF

size: few
J: TRBJ1-2
D: .
V: TRBV12-3/TRBV12-4
DNA: TGTGCCAGCAGTGAGGGGCTAGGGGGGGCCAGCGGCTACACCTTC
CDR3: CASSEGLGGASGYTF

size: .
J: TRBJ2-3
D: .
V: TRBV12-3/TRBV12-4
DNA: TGTGCCAGCAGTCCCAATAGACCCTCGGCAGATGCGCAGTATTTT
CDR3: CASSPNRPSADAQYF

size: .
J: TRBJ1-2
D: .
V: TRBV29-1
DNA: TGCAGCGTTGCATCTAGCCGAGGTTTTCACTACACCTTC
CDR3: CSVASSRGFHYTF

size: .
J: TRBJ2-1
D: TRBD1
V: TRBV6-1
DNA: TGTGCCAGCAGTGAAGCGGGCGGGACAGGGTTGAGCAATGAGCAGTTCTTC
CDR3: CASSEAGGTGLSNEQFF

size: .
J: TRBJ1-2
D: .
V: TRBV25-1
DNA: TGTGCCAGCAACCGAGGGGTAGATGGCTACACCTTC
CDR3: CASNRGVDGYTF

size: many
J: TRBJ1-2
D: .
V: TRBV5-1
DNA: TGTGCCAGCAGCCCAGAGGGTGACTATGGCTACACCTTC
CDR3: CASSPEGDYGYTF

size: .
J: TRBJ2-3
D: TRBD2
V: TRBV28
DNA: TGTGCCAGCAGTGATAGCGGGACCCTTAGCACAGATACGCAGTATTTT
CDR3: CASSDSGTLSTDTQYF